The source of this T cell receptor (beta chain) is a study of shared clonotypes between healthy human individuals. To note about this clone: The antigen is undetermined.

Only in-frame clones appear in the TCRdb table, and some are missing; sequencing was by immunoSEQ multiplex PCR. The sample yields approximately 1.4 million clones, nearly 99% seen once. Overall study findings and caveats: Relative to their counterparts shared across all four donors, non-shared clonotypes exhibited diminished generation probabilities. Sample collection involved blood only; tissue repertoires are likely different.

Germline assignment: CDR1 SEHNR and CDR2 FQNEAQ (reference sequence). The ends lost 0 bases at V and 5 bases at J; junction bases unmatched: 2. CDR3 length equals 14 residues. The chain links TRBV7-9 to TRBJ2-5; 8 bases fit TRBD1. Sequencing was performed on naive CD4+ T cells sorted from blood. Subset defined: CD45RA+ positively selected. This TCR was recovered from a man younger than 40 in good health. CDR3 sequence: CASSLATGVETQYF. The CDR3 coding sequence is TGTGCCAGCAGCTTAGCGACAGGGGTTGAGACCCAGTACTTC.